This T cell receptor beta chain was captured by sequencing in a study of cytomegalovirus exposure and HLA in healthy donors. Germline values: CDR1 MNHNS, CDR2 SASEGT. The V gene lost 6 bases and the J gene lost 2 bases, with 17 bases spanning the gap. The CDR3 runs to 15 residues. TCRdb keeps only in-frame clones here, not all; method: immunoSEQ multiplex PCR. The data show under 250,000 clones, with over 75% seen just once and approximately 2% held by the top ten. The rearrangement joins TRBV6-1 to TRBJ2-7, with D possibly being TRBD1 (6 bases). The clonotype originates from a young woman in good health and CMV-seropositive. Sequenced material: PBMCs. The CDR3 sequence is CASSQRQGTPYEQYF. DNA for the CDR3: TGTGCCAGCAGCCAACGGCAGGGGACCCCCTACGAGCAGTACTTC.